This T cell receptor (beta chain) emerged from a study of cytomegalovirus exposure and HLA in healthy donors (dated by TCRdb to about 2017). A note on the overall study: According to a later analysis, one platform produced both the roughly 120 validation repertoires and the roughly 660 repertoires of the first cohort. The study aimed to test whether signatures of past pathogen exposure could be identified by cataloging public T cell receptors. A separate validation cohort of 90 to 150 different subjects was used in addition to the roughly 620-subject first cohort. To predict cytomegalovirus infection status, the study combined high-throughput TCR immunosequencing, statistical association of individual TCRs with disease status, and machine learning. The paper as a whole reports these results and caveats: Cytomegalovirus status was reported to be diagnosed by the classifier with high specificity and sensitivity in both the original and validation cohorts. In vitro tests confirmed that a few of the cytomegalovirus-associated TCR beta chains recognize cytomegalovirus antigens. The study listed 150 to 200 TCR beta chains as associated with cytomegalovirus. Of the cluster scores, 90% to 95% were above 0 in a later analysis, which found that TCRs clustered in the first cohort also tended to co-occur in the 95 to 150 validation repertoires. Most TCR sequences were seen in very few donors, while some public TCRs were found in many individuals. It was suggested by the authors that the approach could potentially be generalized to other disease states and immunological phenotypes. All 120 or so repertoires were used to score co-occurrence in the validation cohort in a later analysis, because that analysis had no HLA typing for the cohort.

Comments on this clone: The antigen this receptor binds is unknown. Qualities for individual bases were not recorded, and no much larger clone is one base off.

Reading from cysteine to phenylalanine, the CDR3 counts 12 amino acids. Only CDR3 DNA is held: 36 bases, read in frame from base 1. Trimming takes 3 bases from V and 8 bases from J, and the germline ends sit 10 bases apart. According to the germline V gene, CDR1 reads LGHNA and CDR2 reads YSLEER. The donors belonged to the validation cohort of approximately 130 subjects, which was separate from the roughly 700-subject first cohort. Library preparation employed the immunoSEQ multiplex PCR assay. As for how the authors treated the data: To diagnose cytomegalovirus status from the catalog of TCR beta chain sequences, a statistical classification framework was built. Drawn from immuneACCESS, this table holds only the in-frame rearrangements with V and J called that TCRdb kept. Clones are partly lost; checked studies trace under half to an unresolved V gene and leave the rest unexplained. V, J and clone size were drawn from that table, and D and trimming were deduced from the DNA. Present in this sample are a few hundred thousand clones, just over 85% of which were seen just once. 0.75% to 0.85% of the sample is held by the ten biggest clonotypes.

The sequence derives from a woman younger than 30 in good health and CMV-seronegative. Sequences were obtained from PBMCs. The receptor chain draws on TRBV4-3 and TRBJ1-2, with a tentative D gene TRBD1 over 5 matching bases. The CDR3 sequence is CASSQGPFGYTF. The nucleotides are TGCGCCAGCAGCCAGGGGCCGTTCGGCTACACCTTC.